This TCR beta chain was sequenced during a study of cytomegalovirus exposure and HLA in healthy donors. The wider study: About 80 million unique TCRs from HLA-typed donors made up an early data release. Study-level results: TCR beta sequences reportedly predicted most subjects' HLA-A and HLA-B alleles accurately. TCR beta chains numbering 164 were designated cytomegalovirus-associated. Clonal expansion, a later analysis showed, was greater in HLA-associated TCR beta chains than in equally common others.

Of note for this clone: The antigen remains unidentified.

The germline V gene encodes CDR1 SGHRS and CDR2 YFSETQ. J gave up 2 bases and V 6 bases, and 7 bases lay outside the gene matches. The CDR3 contains 15 residues. In the PCR, 60 Vbeta and 13 Jbeta primers were used. The assay was immunoSEQ multiplex PCR, and TCRdb's table has in-frame clones only and misses some. Altogether about 120,000 clones are present, approximately 80% being singletons, with the ten largest covering around 2%. The sequencing sample was made of PBMCs. The source of this sequence is a man aged 40-49 years in good health and CMV-seronegative. The chain has TRBV5-1 and TRBJ2-3; 9 bases fit TRBD1. The CDR3 DNA is TGCGCCAGCACCCAGACAGGGGGGGTCACAGATACGCAGTATTTT. This codes for CASTQTGGVTDTQYF.